This T cell receptor beta chain appears in the sequencing data of a study of OX40 agonist ivuxolimab in advanced cancers. Study-level points and caveats: Researchers report that CD8+ T cells had, on average, more expanded clones than CD4+.

CDR3 length equals 15 residues. Concerning this clone itself: What it binds is unknown.

Assay: immunoSEQ multiplex PCR; the TCRdb copy retains only in-frame clones and omits some. The table has just under 20,000 clones, nearly 85% seen once. The sample here was CD4+ or CD8+ T cells sorted from blood, taken in a trial of the OX40 agonist ivuxolimab. The sequence came from an adult with an advanced solid tumor such as melanoma, head and neck, liver or kidney cancer. The V and J genes are TRBV21-1 and TRBJ1-1. TRBV21-1 is recorded as a pseudogene. The CDR3 here is CASSKPGKPNTEAFF. The DNA of the CDR3 is TGTGCCAGCAGCAAACCCGGAAAGCCAAACACTGAAGCTTTCTTT.